Shown below are 5 T cell receptor beta chains from a single sample sequenced in a study of control samples from healthy donors and cancer patients. Repertoires were generated with immunoSEQ multiplex PCR, while TCRdb's copy carries only in-frame clones and drops some. This sample has over 200,000 clones, with roughly 80% found just once. The sample taken for sequencing was PBMCs. The source is a woman aged 55-75 years with lung cancer.

The V gene is TRBV7-8, the J gene TRBJ2-7, with D unclear. V was trimmed by 3 bases and J by 1 base, leaving 10 bases between them. The germline gives CDR1 SGHVS, CDR2 FQNEAQ. The CDR3 sequence is 14 residues long. For the CDR3, the DNA is TGTGCCAGCAGCTTGGCAGTCTTATCCTACGAGCAGTACTTC. It encodes CASSLAVLSYEQYF.

This clone was seen a single time. This rearrangement joins TRBV11-2 to TRBJ2-7, with D uncertain. This CDR3 has 16 residues. Germline-derived CDR1 and CDR2 are SGHAT and FQNNGV. The V gene lost 1 base and the J gene lost 6 bases, with 19 bases spanning the gap. CDR3 bases: TGTGCCAGCAGCTTAGTCGTGCGGTCCGGTAGTTCCGAGCAGTACTTC. Protein product: CASSLVVRSGSSEQYF.

The rearrangement uses TRBV7-2 and TRBJ1-5, with 7 nucleotides matching TRBD1. Germline CDR1 and CDR2: SGHTA and FQGNSA. The CDR3 length is 15 residues. Trimming took 2 bases from V and 5 from J; bases not matched to a gene: 6. CDR3 bases: TGTGCCAGCAGCTTACGGGACAGACTATATCAGCCCCAGCATTTT. This codes for CASSLRDRLYQPQHF. The variable domain in full, with the rest retrieved from reference TRBV7-2 and TRBJ1-5, is GAGVSQSPSNKVTEKGKDVELRCDPISGHTALYWYRQSLGQGLEFLIYFQGNSAPDKSGLPSDRFSAERTGGSVSTLTIQRTQQEDSAVYLCASSLRDRLYQPQHFGDGTRLSIL.

CDR3 sequence reads: CASSLTGSGEKEQYF. As DNA, the CDR3 is TGCGCCAGCAGCTTAACAGGGTCCGGGGAGAAGGAGCAGTACTTC. The chain uses TRBV5-1 and TRBJ2-7, with a weak D call TRBD1 (6 bases). From germline, CDR1 is SGHRS and CDR2 YFSETQ. CDR3 length equals 15 residues. V gave up 2 bases and J gave up 7 bases, with 19 bases separating them.

On this clone itself: The sample holds other DNA sequences that translate to the same CDR3. V usage is TRBV5-1 and J usage is TRBJ2-2, with TRBD1 matching 8 bases. Germline V gene data show CDR1 as SGHRS and CDR2 as YFSETQ. CDR3 length: 15 amino acids. V lost 2 bases to trimming and J lost 2 bases; unmatched junction nucleotides: 2. The CDR3 DNA sequence: TGCGCCAGCAGCTTAGGACAGGGAAACACCGGGGAGCTGTTTTTT. Protein product: CASSLGQGNTGELFF. Variable domain in full (rest from reference TRBV5-1 and TRBJ2-2): KAGVTQTPRYLIKTRGQQVTLSCSPISGHRSVSWYQQTPGQGLQFLFEYFSETQRNKGNFPGRFSGRQFSNSRSEMNVSTLELGDSALYLCASSLGQGNTGELFFGEGSRLTVL.